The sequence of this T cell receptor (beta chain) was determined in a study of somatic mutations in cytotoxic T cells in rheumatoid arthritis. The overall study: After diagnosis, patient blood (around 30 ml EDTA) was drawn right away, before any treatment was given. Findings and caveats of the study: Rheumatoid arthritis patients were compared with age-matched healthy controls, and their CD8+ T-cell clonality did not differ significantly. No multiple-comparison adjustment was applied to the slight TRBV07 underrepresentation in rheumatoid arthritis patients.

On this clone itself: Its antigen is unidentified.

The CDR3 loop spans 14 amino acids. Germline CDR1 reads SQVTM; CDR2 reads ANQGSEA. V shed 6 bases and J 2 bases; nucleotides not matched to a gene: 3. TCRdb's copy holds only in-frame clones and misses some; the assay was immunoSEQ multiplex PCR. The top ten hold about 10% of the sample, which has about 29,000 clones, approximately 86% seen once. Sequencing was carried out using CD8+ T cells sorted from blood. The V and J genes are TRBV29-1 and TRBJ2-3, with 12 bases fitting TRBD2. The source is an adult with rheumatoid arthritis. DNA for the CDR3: TGCAGCGTAGGACTAGCGGGAATCACAGATACGCAGTATTTT. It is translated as CSVGLAGITDTQYF.